Listed below are T cell receptor beta chains from one sample, sequenced in a study of blood T cells in healthy people across ages. TCRdb analysed the 5' RACE reads with MiXCR anew, one entry per CDR3 protein. The sample has 800,000 to 900,000 distinct CDR3 sequences, 60% to 80% seen once. The material sequenced was blood. The receptors here all came from a man aged 25-45 years in good health. Each CDR3 is given with its conserved first and last residue. The D gene is left open where the match is weak. Part of the rows lack a size; the others show once, few, many or a class for expanded clones.

D gene: TRBD1; clone size: -; J gene: TRBJ1-5; V gene: TRBV12-3/TRBV12-4; CDR3 DNA: TGTGCCAGCAGTTCAACAGGGGTTTGGAATCAGCCCCAGCATTTT; CDR3 protein: CASSSTGVWNQPQHF
D gene: TRBD1; clone size: -; J gene: TRBJ1-5; V gene: TRBV20-1; CDR3 DNA: TGCAGTGCTCCCCGGACAGGCGCTATAGCAATCCAGCCCCAGCATTTT; CDR3 protein: CSAPRTGAIAIQPQHF
D gene: -; clone size: few; J gene: TRBJ2-1; V gene: TRBV4-1; CDR3 DNA: TGCGCCAGCAGCCGCAACCAGGGAGGCAATGAGCAGTTCTTC; CDR3 protein: CASSRNQGGNEQFF
D gene: TRBD2; clone size: -; J gene: TRBJ2-1; V gene: TRBV18; CDR3 DNA: TGTGCCAGCTCAGACCGGGAGGATGAGCAGTTCTTC; CDR3 protein: CASSDREDEQFF
D gene: -; clone size: -; J gene: TRBJ2-7; V gene: TRBV3-1; CDR3 DNA: TGTGCCAGCAGCCAAGGGGCCTGGGGGGACAGACCGACCTACGAGCAGTACTTC; CDR3 protein: CASSQGAWGDRPTYEQYF
D gene: -; clone size: -; J gene: TRBJ2-5; V gene: TRBV20-1; CDR3 DNA: TGCAGTGCTAAGGGGGGCCACGAGACCCAGTACTTC; CDR3 protein: CSAKGGHETQYF
D gene: TRBD1; clone size: -; J gene: TRBJ1-2; V gene: TRBV30; CDR3 DNA: TGTGCCTGGAGTAGGGACAGTGGCTACACCTTC; CDR3 protein: CAWSRDSGYTF
D gene: -; clone size: -; J gene: TRBJ2-3; V gene: TRBV29-1; CDR3 DNA: TGCAGCGTTGTCCCCCGCCTCAGCACAGATACGCAGTATTTT; CDR3 protein: CSVVPRLSTDTQYF
D gene: -; clone size: -; J gene: TRBJ1-6; V gene: TRBV11-2; CDR3 DNA: TGTGCCAGCAGCCCCACCAACAGTTATAATTCACCCCTCCACTTT; CDR3 protein: CASSPTNSYNSPLHF
D gene: -; clone size: -; J gene: TRBJ2-7; V gene: TRBV11-1; CDR3 DNA: TGTGCCAGCAGCTCCGTTGCAGGAGGTAGCTCCTACAATGAGCAGTACTTC; CDR3 protein: CASSSVAGGSSYNEQYF
D gene: -; clone size: -; J gene: TRBJ2-7; V gene: TRBV20-1; CDR3 DNA: TGCAGTGCTAGGAGTGACAGGACCCCCCTATACGAGCAGTACTTC; CDR3 protein: CSARSDRTPLYEQYF
D gene: -; clone size: -; J gene: TRBJ1-2; V gene: TRBV27; CDR3 DNA: TGTGCCAGCAGTCGTAGAGGGGATAATGGCTACACCTTC; CDR3 protein: CASSRRGDNGYTF
D gene: -; clone size: -; J gene: TRBJ1-4; V gene: TRBV10-3; CDR3 DNA: TGTGCCATCAGTGCGGGGGCAAGAACTAATGAAAAACTGTTTTTT; CDR3 protein: CAISAGARTNEKLFF
D gene: -; clone size: once; J gene: TRBJ2-1; V gene: TRBV7-3; CDR3 DNA: TGTGCCAGCAGCTCCGGGGGTGGGGACAGATCCTTCGGTGAGCAGTTCTTC; CDR3 protein: CASSSGGGDRSFGEQFF
D gene: -; clone size: -; J gene: TRBJ1-2; V gene: TRBV25-1; CDR3 DNA: TGTGCCAGCAGTGGAAATCTGGGGAACTATGGCTACACCTTC; CDR3 protein: CASSGNLGNYGYTF
D gene: -; clone size: few; J gene: TRBJ1-2; V gene: TRBV12-5; CDR3 DNA: TGTGCTAGTGGTTTGCCCCCCGCGGGACTGAGCTATGGCTACACCTTC; CDR3 protein: CASGLPPAGLSYGYTF
D gene: -; clone size: few; J gene: TRBJ1-2; V gene: TRBV6-6; CDR3 DNA: TGTGCCAGCAGTTACAAAGGGAATGGCTACACCTTC; CDR3 protein: CASSYKGNGYTF
D gene: -; clone size: -; J gene: TRBJ2-1; V gene: TRBV12-3/TRBV12-4; CDR3 DNA: TGTGCCAGCACCCGGAGGGGGGAGCAGTTCTTC; CDR3 protein: CASTRRGEQFF
D gene: TRBD1; clone size: -; J gene: TRBJ2-3; V gene: TRBV9; CDR3 DNA: TGTGCCAGCAGCACTCAGGGACAGGGGGCGGATACGCAGTATTTT; CDR3 protein: CASSTQGQGADTQYF
D gene: TRBD1; clone size: few; J gene: TRBJ2-1; V gene: TRBV28; CDR3 DNA: TGTGCCAGCAGTAGGACAGGCCCGGAGCAGTTCTTC; CDR3 protein: CASSRTGPEQFF
D gene: -; clone size: once; J gene: TRBJ2-3; V gene: TRBV29-1; CDR3 DNA: TGCAGCGGAGTAGGAGGGGTGGGCACAGATACGCAGTATTTT; CDR3 protein: CSGVGGVGTDTQYF